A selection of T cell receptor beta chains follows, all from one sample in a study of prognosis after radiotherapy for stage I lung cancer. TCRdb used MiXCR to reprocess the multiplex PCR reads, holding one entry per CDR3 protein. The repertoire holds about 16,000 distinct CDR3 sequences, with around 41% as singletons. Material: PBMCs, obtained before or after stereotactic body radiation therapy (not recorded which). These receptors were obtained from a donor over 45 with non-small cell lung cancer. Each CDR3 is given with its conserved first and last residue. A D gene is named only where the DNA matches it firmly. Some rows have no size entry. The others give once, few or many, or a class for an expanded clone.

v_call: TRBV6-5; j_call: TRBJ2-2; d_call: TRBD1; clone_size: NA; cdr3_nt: TGTGCCAGCAGTTCGGGACAGGGTTGGACCGGGGAACTGTTTTTT; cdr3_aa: CASSSGQGWTGELFF
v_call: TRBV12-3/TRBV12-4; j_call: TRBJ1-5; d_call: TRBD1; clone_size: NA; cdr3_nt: TGTGCCAGCAGGCTTTCTACAGGGGGCTCTAGTCAGCCCCAGCATTTT; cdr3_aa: CASRLSTGGSSQPQHF
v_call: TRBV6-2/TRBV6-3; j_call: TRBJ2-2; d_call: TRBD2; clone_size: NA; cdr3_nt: TGTGCCAGCATAGAGAGCGGGAGCGGTGCCGGGGAGCTGTTTTTT; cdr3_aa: CASIESGSGAGELFF
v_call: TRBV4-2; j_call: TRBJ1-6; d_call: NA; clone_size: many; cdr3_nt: TGTGCCAGCAGCCAAGATCGGGGCAGGGACCGTAATTCACCCCTCCACTTT; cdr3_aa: CASSQDRGRDRNSPLHF
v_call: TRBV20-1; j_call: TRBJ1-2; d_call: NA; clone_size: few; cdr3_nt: TGCAGTGCTAGTTGGGACTATGGCTACACCTTC; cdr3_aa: CSASWDYGYTF
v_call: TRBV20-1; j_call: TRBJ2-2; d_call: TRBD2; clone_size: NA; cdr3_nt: TGCAGTGCTACGGGACTAGCTTGCACCGGGGAGCTGTTTTTT; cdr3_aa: CSATGLACTGELFF
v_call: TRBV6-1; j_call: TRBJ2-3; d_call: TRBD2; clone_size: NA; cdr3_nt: TGTATCAGCAGTGAAGTCTATAGCGGGGGGGCAAGAGATACGCAGTATTTT; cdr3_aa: CISSEVYSGGARDTQYF
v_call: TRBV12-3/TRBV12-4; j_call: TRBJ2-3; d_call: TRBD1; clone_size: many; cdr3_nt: TGTGCCAGCAGTCAGTTTGCCCGGGGGACAGGGATAAGGGAAACAGATACGCAGTATTTT; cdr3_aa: CASSQFARGTGIRETDTQYF
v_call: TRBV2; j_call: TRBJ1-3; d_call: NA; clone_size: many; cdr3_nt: TGTGCCAGCAGTGCGGCAGGGACTGGAAACACCATATATTTT; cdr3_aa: CASSAAGTGNTIYF
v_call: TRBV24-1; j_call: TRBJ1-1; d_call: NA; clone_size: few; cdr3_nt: TGTGCCACCAGTGAATCCCGTGGGGGTAGCACTGAAGCTTTCTTT; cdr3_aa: CATSESRGGSTEAFF
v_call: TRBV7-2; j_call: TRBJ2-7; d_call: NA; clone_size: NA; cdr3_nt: TGTGCCAGCAGCTTACTGTGGCAGGGGGGCTACGAGCAGTACTTC; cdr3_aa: CASSLLWQGGYEQYF
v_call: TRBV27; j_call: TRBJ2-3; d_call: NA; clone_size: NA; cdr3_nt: TGTGCCAGCAGTACACCCCCCGCTAGTGGGGGCACAGATACGCAGTATTTT; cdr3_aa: CASSTPPASGGTDTQYF
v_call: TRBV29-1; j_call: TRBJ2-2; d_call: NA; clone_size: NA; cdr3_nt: TGCAGCGTTGACGGGGCCAGGGAGCTGTTTTTT; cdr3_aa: CSVDGARELFF
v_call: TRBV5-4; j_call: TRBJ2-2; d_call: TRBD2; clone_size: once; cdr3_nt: TGTGCCAGCAGCCCGTCGTCCGGGGGGGCTACCGGGGAGCTGTTTTTT; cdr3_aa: CASSPSSGGATGELFF
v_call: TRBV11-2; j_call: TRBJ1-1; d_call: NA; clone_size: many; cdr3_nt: TGTGCCAGCAGCAAACAGGGAATCGGACTGAACACTGAAGCTTTCTTT; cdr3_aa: CASSKQGIGLNTEAFF
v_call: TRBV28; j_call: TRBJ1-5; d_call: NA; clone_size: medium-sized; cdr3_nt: TGTGCCAGTGCTGACAGGCCTCATCAGCCCCAGCATTTT; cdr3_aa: CASADRPHQPQHF
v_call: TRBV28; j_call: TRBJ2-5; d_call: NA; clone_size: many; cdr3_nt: TGTGCCAGCAGCCTCCAGGGTGGGGCCCAAGAGACCCAGTACTTC; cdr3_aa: CASSLQGGAQETQYF
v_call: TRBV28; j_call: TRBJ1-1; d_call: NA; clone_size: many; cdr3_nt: TGTGCCAGCATTGGACAGCTGAACACTGAAGCTTTCTTT; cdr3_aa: CASIGQLNTEAFF
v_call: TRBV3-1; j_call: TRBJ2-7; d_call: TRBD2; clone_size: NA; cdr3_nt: TGTGCCAGCAGCCAACCTTCTAGCGGGAGCTACGAGCAGTACTTC; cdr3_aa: CASSQPSSGSYEQYF
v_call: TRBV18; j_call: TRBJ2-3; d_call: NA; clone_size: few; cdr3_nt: TGTGCCAGCTCACCACCGGGTAGCATCGGCACAGATACGCAGTATTTT; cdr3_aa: CASSPPGSIGTDTQYF
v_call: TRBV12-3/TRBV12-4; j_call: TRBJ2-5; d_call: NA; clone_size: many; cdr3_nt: TGTGCCAGCAGTTGGATAACGGGAGAGACCCAGTACTTC; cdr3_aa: CASSWITGETQYF
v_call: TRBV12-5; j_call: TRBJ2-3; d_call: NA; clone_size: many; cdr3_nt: TGTGCTAGTGGTTCCGGGACTCCCTACTTGGGAGATACGCAGTATTTT; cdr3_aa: CASGSGTPYLGDTQYF
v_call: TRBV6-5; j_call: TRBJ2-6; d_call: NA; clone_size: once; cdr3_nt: TGTGCCAGCAGTTACTCGAGGGACTTCCGTAGCTCTGGGGCCAACGTCCTGACTTTC; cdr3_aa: CASSYSRDFRSSGANVLTF
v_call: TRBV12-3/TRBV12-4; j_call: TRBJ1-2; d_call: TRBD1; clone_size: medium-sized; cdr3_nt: TGTGCCAGCAGTTCCGGACAGGTTAACTATGGCTACACCTTC; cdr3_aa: CASSSGQVNYGYTF
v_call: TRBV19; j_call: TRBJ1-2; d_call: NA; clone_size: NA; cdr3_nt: TGTGCCAGTAGTCCCGGGAGGTGGGGACATGGCTACACCTTC; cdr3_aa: CASSPGRWGHGYTF
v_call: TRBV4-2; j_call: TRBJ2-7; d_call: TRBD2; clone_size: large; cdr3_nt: TGTGCCAGCAGCCAATTCCTAGCGGGAGGGATTTCCTACGAGCAGTACTTC; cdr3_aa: CASSQFLAGGISYEQYF
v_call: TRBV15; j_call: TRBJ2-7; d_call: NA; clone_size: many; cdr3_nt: TGTGCCACCAGCAGACCTCCCGACAGGACCTACGAGCAGTACTTC; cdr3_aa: CATSRPPDRTYEQYF
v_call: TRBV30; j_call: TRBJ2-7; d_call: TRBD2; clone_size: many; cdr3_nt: TGTGCCTGGAGTATACAACTAGCGAGGGAGCAGTACTTC; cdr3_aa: CAWSIQLAREQYF
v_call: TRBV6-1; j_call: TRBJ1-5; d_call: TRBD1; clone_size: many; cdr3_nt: TGTGCCAGCAGCGACAGGGGGGCTCAGCCCCAGCATTTT; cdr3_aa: CASSDRGAQPQHF
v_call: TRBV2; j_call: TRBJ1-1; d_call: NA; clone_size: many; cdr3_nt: TGTGCCAGCAGTGAACAGGGTAGGGTCACTGAAGCTTTCTTT; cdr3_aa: CASSEQGRVTEAFF
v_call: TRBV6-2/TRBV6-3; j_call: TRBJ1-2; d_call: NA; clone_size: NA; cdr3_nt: TGTGCCAGCAGAGAACAGCTTTCTAACTATGGCTACACCTTC; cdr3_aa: CASREQLSNYGYTF
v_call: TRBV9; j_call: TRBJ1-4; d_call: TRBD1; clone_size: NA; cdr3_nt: TGTGCCAGCAGCGTAGCCCCTGGGGCAGGGGGAAATGAAAAACTGTTTTTT; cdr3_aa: CASSVAPGAGGNEKLFF
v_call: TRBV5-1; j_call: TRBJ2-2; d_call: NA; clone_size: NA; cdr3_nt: TGCGCCAGCAGCTTGGGCACAACTACCGGGGAGCTGTTTTTT; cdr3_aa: CASSLGTTTGELFF
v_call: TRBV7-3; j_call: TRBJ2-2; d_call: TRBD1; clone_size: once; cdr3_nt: TGTGCCAGCAGCCCATGGACAGGGTCGGGTGCCGGGGAGCTGTTTTTT; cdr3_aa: CASSPWTGSGAGELFF
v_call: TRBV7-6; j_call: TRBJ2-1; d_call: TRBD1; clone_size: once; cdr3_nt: TGTGCCAGCAGCTTCTCGGGACAGCGCAATGAGCAGTTCTTC; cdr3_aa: CASSFSGQRNEQFF
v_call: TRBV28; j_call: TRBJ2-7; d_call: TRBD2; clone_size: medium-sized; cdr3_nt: TGTGCCAGCACAAACGGGGGGTATGGGGACGAGCAGTACTTC; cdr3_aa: CASTNGGYGDEQYF
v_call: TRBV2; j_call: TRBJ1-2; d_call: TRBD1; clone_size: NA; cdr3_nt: TGTGCCAGCGAAACCGGGACAGGGATCTATGGCTACACCTTC; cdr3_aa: CASETGTGIYGYTF
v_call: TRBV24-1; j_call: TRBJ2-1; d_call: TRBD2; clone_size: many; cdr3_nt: TGTGCCACCAGTGACCCGACTAGCGGGAGGGCCGCTGAGCAGTTCTTC; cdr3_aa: CATSDPTSGRAAEQFF
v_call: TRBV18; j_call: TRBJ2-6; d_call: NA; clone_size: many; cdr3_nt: TGTGCCAGCTCACTCGGGCTCTCTGGGGCCAACGTCCTGACTTTC; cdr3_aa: CASSLGLSGANVLTF
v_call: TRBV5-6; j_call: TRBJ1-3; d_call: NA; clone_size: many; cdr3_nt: TGTGCCAGCAGCTTGGCCAGGCAGGGAGGAAACACCATATATTTT; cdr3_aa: CASSLARQGGNTIYF
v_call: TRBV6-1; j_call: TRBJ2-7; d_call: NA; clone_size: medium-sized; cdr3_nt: TGTGCCAGCAGTGCACTAGGTCTCTACGAGCAGTACTTC; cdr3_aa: CASSALGLYEQYF
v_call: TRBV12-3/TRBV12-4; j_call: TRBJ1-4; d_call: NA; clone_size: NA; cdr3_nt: TGTGCCAGCAGTTTGGGCCAGGGTAATGAAAAACTGTTTTTT; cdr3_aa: CASSLGQGNEKLFF
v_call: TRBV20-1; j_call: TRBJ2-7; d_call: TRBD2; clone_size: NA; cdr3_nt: TGCAGTCCCGGCCGACTAGCGAGCGCCTACGAGCAGTACTTC; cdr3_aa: CSPGRLASAYEQYF
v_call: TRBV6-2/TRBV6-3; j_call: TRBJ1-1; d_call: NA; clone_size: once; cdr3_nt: TGTGCCAGCAGTTACTCGAGTAATGGCCTTGAAGCTCTCTTT; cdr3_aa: CASSYSSNGLEALF
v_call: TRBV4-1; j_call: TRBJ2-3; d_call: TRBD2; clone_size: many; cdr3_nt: TGCGCCAGCAGCCAAAAGCGGGGCAGCGGACCCACAGATACGCAGTATTTT; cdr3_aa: CASSQKRGSGPTDTQYF
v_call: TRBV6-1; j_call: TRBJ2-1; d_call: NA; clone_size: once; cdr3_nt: TGTGCCAGCAGTGCGGACCTATACAATGAGCAGTTCTTC; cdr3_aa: CASSADLYNEQFF
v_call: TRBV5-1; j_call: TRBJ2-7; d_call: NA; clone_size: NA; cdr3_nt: TGCGCCAGCAGCTTGACGCCCAACTACGAGCAGTACTTC; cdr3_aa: CASSLTPNYEQYF
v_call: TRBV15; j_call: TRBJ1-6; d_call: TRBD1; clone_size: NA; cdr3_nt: TGTGCCACCAGCGGGCCGCCGGGACAGGGGGAGAACTATAATTCACCCCTCCACTTT; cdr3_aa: CATSGPPGQGENYNSPLHF
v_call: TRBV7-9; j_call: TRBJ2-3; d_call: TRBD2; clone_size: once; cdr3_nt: TGTGCCAGCAGCTTATTGGCGAGCGGGATTGGCAAAGATACGCAGTATTTT; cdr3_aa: CASSLLASGIGKDTQYF
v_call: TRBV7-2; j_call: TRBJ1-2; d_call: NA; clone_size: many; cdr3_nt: TGTGCCAGTTTTTCGGTCCCAGGGGCACATTATGGCTACACCTTC; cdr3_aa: CASFSVPGAHYGYTF
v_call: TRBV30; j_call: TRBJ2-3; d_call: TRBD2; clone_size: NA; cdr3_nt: TGTGCCTGGGGGGGACTAGCGGGGCTCACAGATACGCAGTATTTT; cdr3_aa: CAWGGLAGLTDTQYF
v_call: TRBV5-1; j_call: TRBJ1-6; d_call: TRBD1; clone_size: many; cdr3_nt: TGCGCCAGCAGCTTCATGGGGACAGGGACCAATTCACCCCTCCACTTT; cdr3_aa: CASSFMGTGTNSPLHF
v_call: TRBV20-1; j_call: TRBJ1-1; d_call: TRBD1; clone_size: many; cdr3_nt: TGCAGTGCTAGACTTGCAGGGGGCACTGAAGCTTTCTTT; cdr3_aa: CSARLAGGTEAFF
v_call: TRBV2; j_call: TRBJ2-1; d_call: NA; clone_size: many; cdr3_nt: TGTGCCAGCAGTGCCATGGGGCAGGGCAATGAGCAGTTCTTC; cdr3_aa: CASSAMGQGNEQFF